This passage covers 11 T cell receptor beta chains from one sample sequenced in a study of T cells in localized non-small cell lung cancer. TCRdb's copy holds only in-frame clones and misses some; the assay was immunoSEQ multiplex PCR. The sample contains some 16,000 clones, approximately 90% of which appear only once. Sequencing used peripheral blood, obtained before any cancer treatment. The receptors originated from a female donor older than 55 with stage III squamous cell lung carcinoma.

The chain recombines TRBV7-3 with TRBJ2-5; D unresolved. Germline assignment: CDR1 SGHTA and CDR2 FQGTGA. With 1 base removed from V and 1 base from J, the gap between germline ends came to 10 bases. This CDR3 comprises 15 residues. The CDR3 sequence is CASSLNGPVQETQYF. The CDR3 DNA sequence: TGTGCCAGCAGCTTAAACGGTCCAGTCCAAGAGACCCAGTACTTC.

The chain joins TRBV30 to TRBJ2-2, with TRBD2 matching 8 bases. V lost 5 bases to trimming and J lost 2 bases; unmatched junction nucleotides: 10. This CDR3 has 16 amino acids. CDR1 is GTSNPN and CDR2 is SVGIG in the germline V gene (reference sequence). The CDR3 region is CAWGRGEPSNTGELFF. The CDR3, as DNA: TGTGCCTGGGGGCGGGGGGAACCCTCAAACACCGGGGAGCTGTTTTTT.

The V call is TRBV11-2, the J call TRBJ2-7, with 8 bases aligning to TRBD1. The J segment lost 6 bases and the V segment lost 3 bases, leaving 13 bases of the junction unmatched. There are 16 residues in the CDR3. CDR1 and CDR2 from the germline V gene are SGHAT and FQNNGV. The CDR3 spells CASSFPGGGQGREQYF. CDR3 sequence (DNA): TGTGCCAGCAGCTTCCCTGGGGGCGGACAGGGTCGCGAGCAGTACTTC.

The CDR3: CASSSDPEQGNVFYNEQFF. CDR3 nucleotides: TGCGCCAGCAGCTCCGACCCCGAACAGGGTAATGTTTTCTACAATGAGCAGTTCTTC. The chain recombines TRBV5-1 with TRBJ2-1; D possibly corresponds to TRBD1 (6 bases). The germline gives CDR1 SGHRS, CDR2 YFSETQ. V gave up 3 bases and J gave up 3 bases, with 25 bases separating them. CDR3 length: 19 residues.

J is TRBJ1-2 and V is TRBV28; D not resolved. Germline values: CDR1 MDHEN, CDR2 SYDVKM. This CDR3 is built from 17 residues. Trimming pared 7 bases from V and 4 bases from J, leaving 25 bases between. CDR3 loop: CASKLLTPDPRRYGYTF. The CDR3 DNA follows: TGTGCCAGCAAACTCTTAACCCCAGATCCTCGACGCTATGGCTACACCTTC.

The chain recombines TRBV19 with TRBJ2-2; D is unclear. CDR3 size: 15 residues. Deletions cut 5 bases from V and 5 bases from J, with 15 bases between. The germline V gene encodes CDR1 LNHDA and CDR2 SQIVND (reference sequence). As DNA, the CDR3 is TGTGCCAGTAGTCTGCGAAACAGCCAGACCGGGGAGCTGTTTTTT. Translated: CASSLRNSQTGELFF.

The V gene is TRBV27, the J gene TRBJ2-7; maybe TRBD2 (6 bases). V was trimmed by 5 bases and J by 4 bases, leaving 9 bases between them. Germline assignment: CDR1 MNHEY and CDR2 SMNVEV (reference sequence). This CDR3 contains 12 residues. In DNA form, the CDR3 reads TGTGCCAGCAGTGAAGGAGGGTACGAGCAGTACTTC. Protein product: CASSEGGYEQYF.

J is TRBJ1-5 and V is TRBV7-9; D gene unclear. The CDR3 consists of 12 residues. Germline V gene sequence: CDR1 SEHNR, CDR2 FQNEAQ (reference sequence). Trimming took 3 bases from V and 4 from J, leaving 4 bases between them. The CDR3 spells CASSLDNQPQHF. As DNA, the CDR3 is TGTGCCAGCAGCTTGGATAATCAGCCCCAGCATTTT.

The chain recombines TRBV2 with TRBJ2-4; the match to TRBD2 covers 13 bases. Trimming cost V 5 bases and J 9 bases; bases outside gene matches: 7. Germline V lookup: CDR1 SNHLY, CDR2 FYNNEI. The length of the CDR3 is 15 residues. The CDR3 reads CASSKLAGGHSIQYF. The CDR3, as DNA: TGTGCCAGCAGTAAACTAGCGGGGGGGCATAGCATTCAGTACTTC. The whole variable domain, remainder taken from reference TRBV2 and TRBJ2-4, is EPEVTQTPSHQVTQMGQEVILRCVPISNHLYFYWYRQILGQKVEFLVSFYNNEISEKSEIFDDQFSVERPDGSNFTLKIRSTKLEDSAMYFCASSKLAGGHSIQYFGAGTRLSVL.

The gene calls are TRBV29-1 and TRBJ1-1, with a tentative D call TRBD1 (5 bases). Trimming left V 3 bases short and J 7 bases short, with 9 bases between. Germline values: CDR1 SQVTM, CDR2 ANQGSEA. The CDR3 covers 11 residues. The CDR3 DNA reads as TGCAGCGTTGAGACAGCGCTTGAAGCTTTCTTT. Residues: CSVETALEAFF.

The V and J genes are TRBV7-2 and TRBJ1-4; 10 positions match TRBD1. Germline trimming cut 5 bases from V and 3 bases from J; bases unmatched to any gene: 6. Germline V gene sequence: CDR1 SGHTA, CDR2 FQGNSA. This CDR3 region has 16 residues. CDR3: CASSRDRGPANEKLFF. CDR3 nucleotide sequence: TGTGCCAGCAGCCGCGACAGGGGGCCGGCTAATGAAAAACTGTTTTTT.